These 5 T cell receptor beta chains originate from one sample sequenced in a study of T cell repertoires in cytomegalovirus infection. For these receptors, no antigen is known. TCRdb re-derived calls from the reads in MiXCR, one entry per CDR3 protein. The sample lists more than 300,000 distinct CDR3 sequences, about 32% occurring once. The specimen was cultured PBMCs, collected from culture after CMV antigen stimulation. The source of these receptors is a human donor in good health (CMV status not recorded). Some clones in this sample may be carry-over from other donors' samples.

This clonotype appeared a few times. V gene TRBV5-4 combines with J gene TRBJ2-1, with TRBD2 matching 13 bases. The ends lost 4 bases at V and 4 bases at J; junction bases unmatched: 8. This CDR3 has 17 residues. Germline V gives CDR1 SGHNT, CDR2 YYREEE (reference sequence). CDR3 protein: CASSLGTSGTGYNEQFF. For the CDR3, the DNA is TGTGCCAGCAGCCTAGGGACTAGCGGGACGGGTTACAATGAGCAGTTCTTC.

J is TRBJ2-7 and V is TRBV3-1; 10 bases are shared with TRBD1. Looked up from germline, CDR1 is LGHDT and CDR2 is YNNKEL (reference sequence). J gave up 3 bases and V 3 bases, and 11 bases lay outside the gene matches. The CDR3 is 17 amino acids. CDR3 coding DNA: TGTGCCAGCAGCCATACCGGGTTGGGACAGGGGAGCTACGAGCAGTACTTC. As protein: CASSHTGLGQGSYEQYF.

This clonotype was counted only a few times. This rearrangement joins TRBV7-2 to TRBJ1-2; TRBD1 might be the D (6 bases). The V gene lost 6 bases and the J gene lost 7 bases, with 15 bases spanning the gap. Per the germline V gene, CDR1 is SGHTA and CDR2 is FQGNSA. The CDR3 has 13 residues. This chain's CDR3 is CASRLQGRGGYTF. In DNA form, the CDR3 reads TGTGCCAGCAGGCTACAGGGTCGTGGTGGCTACACCTTC.

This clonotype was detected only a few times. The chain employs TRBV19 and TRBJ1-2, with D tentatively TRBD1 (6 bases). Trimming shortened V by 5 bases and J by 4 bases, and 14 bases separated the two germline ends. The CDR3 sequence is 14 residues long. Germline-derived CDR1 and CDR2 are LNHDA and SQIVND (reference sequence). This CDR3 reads CASSPGAPAYGYTF. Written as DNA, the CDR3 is TGTGCCAGTAGTCCAGGGGCCCCTGCCTATGGCTACACCTTC.

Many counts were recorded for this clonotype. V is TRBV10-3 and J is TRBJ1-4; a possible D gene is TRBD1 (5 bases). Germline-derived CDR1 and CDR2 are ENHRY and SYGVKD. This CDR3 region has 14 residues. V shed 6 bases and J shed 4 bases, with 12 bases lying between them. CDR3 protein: CAIRPGRDNEKLFF. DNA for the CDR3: TGTGCCATCAGGCCGGGACGGGATAATGAAAAACTGTTTTTT.